The rows below give T cell receptor beta chains drawn from one sample of a study of blood T cell repertoires in COVID-19. Assay: immunoSEQ multiplex PCR; the TCRdb copy retains only in-frame clones and omits some. The repertoire holds 350,000 to 450,000 clones, around 86% seen once, with roughly 3.1% in the top ten. Input material: peripheral blood. The receptor set was obtained from a human donor in a cohort sampled during active COVID-19. Each CDR3 is given with its conserved first and last residue. The D gene is left open where the match is weak. Clone size is stated in some rows and not others, as once, few, many or a class when expanded.

size: NA
D: TRBD1
V: TRBV5-1
J: TRBJ2-3
CDR3: CASSGTADTQYF
DNA: TGCGCCAGCAGCGGGACAGCAGATACGCAGTATTTT

size: few
D: TRBD1
V: TRBV4-2
J: TRBJ2-6
CDR3: CASSRDRGSGANVLTF
DNA: TGTGCCAGCAGCCGGGACAGGGGCTCTGGGGCCAACGTCCTGACTTTC

size: NA
D: NA
V: TRBV7-3
J: TRBJ2-5
CDR3: CASSLSPLETQYF
DNA: TGTGCCAGCAGCTTATCCCCCCTAGAGACCCAGTACTTC

size: NA
D: NA
V: TRBV6-6
J: TRBJ1-5
CDR3: CASSYVEQRQPQHF
DNA: TGTGCCAGCAGTTACGTAGAGCAAAGACAGCCCCAGCATTTT

size: few
D: TRBD1
V: TRBV6-5
J: TRBJ2-7
CDR3: CASSTGTGQGDEQYF
DNA: TGTGCCAGCAGTACCGGGACGGGACAGGGTGACGAGCAGTACTTC

size: NA
D: TRBD2
V: TRBV28
J: TRBJ2-5
CDR3: CASSPLGAGDGETQYF
DNA: TGTGCCAGCAGCCCCTTAGGGGCGGGAGATGGGGAGACCCAGTACTTC

size: NA
D: NA
V: TRBV27
J: TRBJ2-7
CDR3: CASSSSQVTSYEQYF
DNA: TGTGCCAGCAGTTCCTCACAGGTGACTTCCTACGAGCAGTACTTC

size: NA
D: TRBD1
V: TRBV19
J: TRBJ1-5
CDR3: CASRRQGDNQPQHF
DNA: TGTGCCAGTAGGAGACAGGGGGATAATCAGCCCCAGCATTTT

size: NA
D: TRBD2
V: TRBV7-8
J: TRBJ2-7
CDR3: CASSPTSGRVYEQYF
DNA: TGTGCCAGCAGCCCAACTAGCGGGAGGGTCTACGAGCAGTACTTC

size: few
D: TRBD1
V: TRBV4-1
J: TRBJ1-5
CDR3: CASSQGQGYQPQHF
DNA: TGCGCCAGCAGCCAGGGACAGGGGTATCAGCCCCAGCATTTT

size: NA
D: TRBD1
V: TRBV27
J: TRBJ1-1
CDR3: CASSPGQGLTNTEAFF
DNA: TGTGCCAGCAGTCCCGGACAGGGCCTTACGAACACTGAAGCTTTCTTT

size: few
D: TRBD2
V: TRBV5-1
J: TRBJ2-1
CDR3: CASCLGLAEGNEQFF
DNA: TGCGCCAGCTGTCTTGGACTAGCGGAGGGGAATGAGCAGTTCTTC

size: NA
D: NA
V: TRBV29-1
J: TRBJ2-1
CDR3: CSVWGQGLYNEQFF
DNA: TGCAGCGTGTGGGGTCAGGGCTTATACAATGAGCAGTTCTTC

size: once
D: NA
V: TRBV9
J: TRBJ1-1
CDR3: CASSARLGGLRDTEAFF
DNA: TGTGCCAGCAGCGCCCGCTTGGGCGGGCTCCGGGACACTGAAGCTTTCTTT

size: NA
D: NA
V: TRBV18
J: TRBJ2-1
CDR3: CASSAGRLGGEQFF
DNA: TGTGCCAGCTCAGCGGGACGTCTGGGGGGTGAGCAGTTCTTC

size: NA
D: TRBD1
V: TRBV5-1
J: TRBJ2-1
CDR3: CASSLGLGTGAYNEQFF
DNA: TGCGCCAGCAGCTTGGGCCTCGGGACAGGAGCCTACAATGAGCAGTTCTTC

size: NA
D: NA
V: TRBV3-1/TRBV3-2
J: TRBJ1-6
CDR3: CASTHGPKRGSPLHF
DNA: TGTGCCAGCACCCATGGGCCTAAAAGGGGTTCACCCCTCCACTTT

size: NA
D: TRBD2
V: TRBV7-2
J: TRBJ2-7
CDR3: CASSLTSGAYEQYF
DNA: TGTGCCAGCAGCTTAACTAGCGGTGCCTACGAGCAGTACTTC

size: NA
D: NA
V: TRBV11-3
J: TRBJ2-1
CDR3: CASSFLQMDEQFF
DNA: TGTGCCAGCAGCTTTCTCCAGATGGATGAGCAGTTCTTC

size: NA
D: TRBD1
V: TRBV4-1
J: TRBJ2-5
CDR3: CASSQGWTGSGQYF
DNA: TGCGCCAGCAGCCAGGGCTGGACAGGGAGTGGCCAGTACTTC

size: NA
D: TRBD1
V: TRBV4-2
J: TRBJ2-5
CDR3: CASSQVTGNQETQYF
DNA: TGTGCCAGCAGCCAAGTGACAGGGAACCAAGAGACCCAGTACTTC

size: NA
D: NA
V: TRBV4-1
J: TRBJ2-1
CDR3: CASSQEVTVYNEQFF
DNA: TGCGCCAGCAGCCAAGAGGTGACAGTATACAATGAGCAGTTCTTC

size: NA
D: TRBD2
V: TRBV6-5
J: TRBJ2-4
CDR3: CASSRGLAGANIQYF
DNA: TGTGCCAGCAGTCGTGGACTAGCGGGGGCAAACATTCAGTACTTC

size: NA
D: TRBD1
V: TRBV9
J: TRBJ2-3
CDR3: CASSAGQGGTITDTQYF
DNA: TGTGCCAGCAGCGCGGGACAGGGTGGGACTATCACAGATACGCAGTATTTT

size: NA
D: TRBD2
V: TRBV5-5
J: TRBJ2-1
CDR3: CASSLRIRSGGYSYNEQFF
DNA: TGTGCCAGCAGCTTGAGGATCAGGTCGGGGGGTTACTCCTACAATGAGCAGTTCTTC

size: NA
D: TRBD2
V: TRBV5-5
J: TRBJ2-1
CDR3: CASSLLAGGPNEQFF
DNA: TGTGCCAGCAGCTTGCTAGCGGGAGGGCCCAATGAGCAGTTCTTC

size: NA
D: NA
V: TRBV28
J: TRBJ2-2
CDR3: CASFSTAGTNTGELFF
DNA: TGTGCCAGCTTCTCCACGGCAGGGACGAACACCGGGGAGCTGTTTTTT

size: NA
D: TRBD2
V: TRBV5-1
J: TRBJ2-6
CDR3: CASSLAGGSGANVLTF
DNA: TGCGCCAGCAGCTTGGCCGGGGGGTCTGGGGCCAACGTCCTGACTTTC

size: NA
D: TRBD2
V: TRBV6-1
J: TRBJ2-1
CDR3: CASSEDGAGGSDEQFF
DNA: TGTGCCAGCAGTGAAGATGGAGCGGGGGGCTCCGATGAGCAGTTCTTC

size: NA
D: NA
V: TRBV15
J: TRBJ2-3
CDR3: CATSKPGHLFGTQYF
DNA: TGTGCCACCAGTAAGCCGGGACACCTGTTTGGTACGCAGTATTTT

size: once
D: NA
V: TRBV4-1
J: TRBJ2-3
CDR3: CASSHPATRINTQYF
DNA: TGCGCCAGCAGCCATCCGGCTACCAGGATAAATACGCAGTATTTT

size: NA
D: NA
V: TRBV9
J: TRBJ1-2
CDR3: CASSVDVGTRGYTF
DNA: TGTGCCAGCAGCGTAGACGTGGGGACTCGTGGCTACACCTTC

size: NA
D: NA
V: TRBV30
J: TRBJ1-6
CDR3: CAWRDTYNSPLHF
DNA: TGTGCCTGGAGGGACACCTATAATTCACCCCTCCACTTT

size: NA
D: NA
V: TRBV25-1
J: TRBJ2-5
CDR3: CASSDPLGGSHKGETQYF
DNA: TGTGCCAGCAGCGATCCCCTTGGGGGGTCCCATAAAGGAGAGACCCAGTACTTC

size: few
D: TRBD2
V: TRBV7-3
J: TRBJ2-1
CDR3: CASSLNGLAGNNEQFF
DNA: TGTGCCAGCAGTTTGAACGGACTAGCGGGAAACAATGAGCAGTTCTTC

size: few
D: NA
V: TRBV7-3
J: TRBJ2-5
CDR3: CASSLARAETQYF
DNA: TGTGCCAGCAGCTTAGCCAGGGCAGAGACCCAGTACTTC

size: NA
D: TRBD1
V: TRBV14
J: TRBJ2-2
CDR3: CASSPRTGGWTGELFF
DNA: TGTGCCAGCAGCCCCCGGACAGGGGGTTGGACCGGGGAGCTGTTTTTT

size: NA
D: NA
V: TRBV6-5
J: TRBJ2-7
CDR3: CASSDLVHEQYF
DNA: TGTGCCAGCAGCGATCTAGTCCACGAGCAGTACTTC

size: NA
D: NA
V: TRBV15
J: TRBJ2-3
CDR3: CATSARLAGTDTQYF
DNA: TGTGCCACCAGCGCACGCCTCGCGGGCACAGATACGCAGTATTTT

size: NA
D: TRBD2
V: TRBV7-2
J: TRBJ2-3
CDR3: CASSLDRGVADTQYF
DNA: TGTGCCAGCAGCTTAGACCGGGGGGTGGCAGATACGCAGTATTTT

size: NA
D: NA
V: TRBV7-9
J: TRBJ2-3
CDR3: CASSSRVSNTDTQYF
DNA: TGTGCCAGCAGCTCCAGGGTTTCCAACACAGATACGCAGTATTTT

size: NA
D: TRBD2
V: TRBV3-1/TRBV3-2
J: TRBJ2-2
CDR3: CASSPQPTSGDSTGELFF
DNA: TGTGCCAGCAGTCCTCAGCCGACTAGCGGGGACTCCACCGGGGAGCTGTTTTTT

size: few
D: TRBD2
V: TRBV30
J: TRBJ2-1
CDR3: CAWSSGLAGEREQFF
DNA: TGTGCCTGGAGCAGTGGACTAGCGGGAGAGCGTGAGCAGTTCTTC

size: few
D: NA
V: TRBV28
J: TRBJ2-7
CDR3: CASISRDYYEQYF
DNA: TGTGCCAGCATATCCCGGGATTACTACGAGCAGTACTTC

size: NA
D: NA
V: TRBV19
J: TRBJ2-5
CDR3: CASSIRIEETQYF
DNA: TGTGCCAGTAGTATCCGTATTGAAGAGACCCAGTACTTC

size: few
D: NA
V: TRBV2
J: TRBJ1-1
CDR3: CASSEIGVGGTEAFF
DNA: TGTGCCAGCAGTGAAATCGGGGTTGGCGGCACTGAAGCTTTCTTT

size: NA
D: NA
V: TRBV5-4
J: TRBJ1-1
CDR3: CASSLTGNTEAFF
DNA: TGTGCCAGCAGCTTGACTGGGAACACTGAAGCTTTCTTT

size: NA
D: NA
V: TRBV6-1
J: TRBJ1-4
CDR3: CASSEAQVGEKLFF
DNA: TGTGCCAGCAGTGAAGCCCAGGTAGGTGAAAAACTGTTTTTT

size: NA
D: NA
V: TRBV15
J: TRBJ1-5
CDR3: CATSRVPYSNQPQHF
DNA: TGTGCCACCAGCAGAGTCCCGTACTCTAATCAGCCCCAGCATTTT

size: once
D: TRBD1
V: TRBV6-5
J: TRBJ1-2
CDR3: CASSPGTDYGYTF
DNA: TGTGCCAGCAGTCCCGGGACAGACTATGGCTACACCTTC

size: NA
D: TRBD2
V: TRBV18
J: TRBJ2-2
CDR3: CASSLGRNSNTGELFF
DNA: TGTGCCAGCTCACTCGGGAGGAACTCCAACACCGGGGAGCTGTTTTTT

size: NA
D: NA
V: TRBV3-1/TRBV3-2
J: TRBJ2-3
CDR3: CASSQDWGRGTSTDTQYF
DNA: TGTGCCAGCAGCCAAGATTGGGGTAGGGGAACTAGCACAGATACGCAGTATTTT